The 29 T cell receptor beta chains reported below all come from one sample, sequenced in a study of shared clonotypes between healthy human individuals (dated by TCRdb to 2019 to 2021). Libraries were built with the immunoSEQ multiplex PCR assay. TCRdb retrieved this table from immuneACCESS and kept in-frame rearrangements only. Not all clones are present; in checked studies, unresolved V genes account for under half, and no reason is known for the remainder. The sample table shows some 490,000 clones, and more than 65% are seen once. The ten most abundant clones make up about 13% of the sample. Sequenced sample: PBMCs. These TCRs come from a woman between 40 and 55 years old in good health. Some clones in this sample may be carry-over from other donors' samples.

Details on this clone: This sample also contains other DNA sequences that code for the same CDR3. DNA of the CDR3: TGTGCCTGGAGTGTTAGGGGTACAGATACGCAGTATTTT. It yields the protein CAWSVRGTDTQYF. This rearrangement joins TRBV30 to TRBJ2-3, with D perhaps matching TRBD1 (5 bases). The V gene's germline CDR1 is GTSNPN and CDR2 SVGIG (reference sequence). Trimming shortened V by 0 bases and J by 3 bases, and 7 bases separated the two germline ends. The length of the CDR3 is 13 residues.

This sequence joins TRBV5-1 and TRBJ2-3; 7 bases are a match to TRBD2. The germline V gene encodes CDR1 SGHRS and CDR2 YFSETQ. The V segment lost 3 bases and the J segment 4 bases; nucleotides outside the gene matches: 14. This CDR3 is 17 amino acids long. The CDR3 region has the DNA TGCGCCAGCAGCTACCTAAAAACCCGCGGGAGCCCAGATACGCAGTATTTT. This translates into CASSYLKTRGSPDTQYF.

The V call is TRBV2, the J call TRBJ2-7; D call uncertain. The CDR3 is 14 amino acids. The V gene lost 6 bases and the J gene lost 1 base, with 13 bases spanning the gap. Looked up from germline, CDR1 is SNHLY and CDR2 is FYNNEI. The CDR3 nucleotides are TGTGCCAGCAGGCCCCCTCAAACATCCTACGAGCAGTACTTC. Translated: CASRPPQTSYEQYF.

CDR3 amino acids: CASSLMPAEGYTF. The CDR3 DNA follows: TGTGCCAGCAGCTTAATGCCGGCGGAGGGCTACACCTTC. V and J are TRBV7-6 and TRBJ1-2; unclear D gene. Germline-derived CDR1 and CDR2 are SGHVS and FNYEAQ. Trimming removed 2 bases from V and 8 bases from J, with 12 bases in between. This CDR3 region has 13 residues.

A note on this clone: A far bigger clonotype differs at one base, so this is likely a read error. J is TRBJ2-5 and V is TRBV6-1; 7 bases match TRBD1. The CDR3 is made up of 14 amino acids. Looked up from germline, CDR1 is MNHNS and CDR2 is SASEGT. The CDR3: CDSSKGQAPSRQYF. As DNA, the CDR3 is TGTGACAGCAGCAAAGGACAGGCCCCTTCCCGTCAGTACTTC.

This clone was picked up one time. The V gene is TRBV10-1, the J gene TRBJ1-5; 9 bases fit TRBD1. Germline V gene sequence: CDR1 WNHNN, CDR2 SYGVQD (reference sequence). The V gene end was trimmed by 8 bases and the J gene end by 4 bases; junction bases not matched to a gene: 6. This CDR3 spans 14 amino acids. CDR3 loop: CASYGQGRNQPQHF. As DNA, the CDR3 is TGCGCCAGCTACGGACAGGGGAGAAATCAGCCCCAGCATTTT.

On this clone itself: This is likely an artifact of a read error, given a far larger clone one base away. The chain links TRBV6-1 to TRBJ2-2, with 13 bases identical to TRBD2. CDR1 and CDR2 (germline): MNHNS, SASEGT. The V gene end was trimmed by 4 bases and the J gene end by 4 bases; junction bases not matched to a gene: 0. The CDR3 length is 15 residues. CDR3 protein: CASSGLAGGTGELFF. The CDR3 bases are TGTGCCAGCAGTGGACTAGCGGGAGGCACCGGGGAGCTGTTTTTT.

This clone was counted a single time. It may be a read error: a sequence one base away is much more abundant. In the same sample, other DNA sequences code for this CDR3. V usage is TRBV19 and J usage is TRBJ2-3, with 9 bases lining up with TRBD2. V shed 1 base and J 4 bases; nucleotides not matched to a gene: 6. This CDR3 has 16 residues. Germline V gene lookup returns CDR1 LNHDA and CDR2 SQIVND (reference sequence). CDR3 sequence reads: CASSIVGSGSADTQYF. As DNA, the CDR3 is TGTGCCAGTAGTATAGTAGGTAGCGGGAGCGCAGATACGCAGTATTTT.

This clone was seen a few times. The V call is TRBV11-2, the J call TRBJ1-1; 7 nucleotides match TRBD1. This CDR3 region has 13 residues. Per germline, CDR1 SGHAT and CDR2 FQNNGV. V dropped 8 bases and J dropped 3; count of bases not matched to a gene: 6. DNA of the CDR3: TGTGCCAGCGGAAAGACAGGGTACACTGAAGCTTTCTTT. Amino acid sequence: CASGKTGYTEAFF.

A word on this clone: This sequence may be a read error, since a much larger clone differs from it by one base. V is TRBV7-7 and J is TRBJ1-1, with a tentative D call TRBD1 (5 bases). The length of the CDR3 is 13 residues. V lost 5 bases, J lost 1 base, and 8 bases lay in between. Per the germline V gene, CDR1 is SSHAT and CDR2 is FNYEAQ (reference sequence). The DNA for the CDR3 is TGTGCCAGCAGCACCGGACAGAACACTGAAGCTTTCTTT. Protein product: CASSTGQNTEAFF. Combining the CDR3 with reference TRBV7-7 and TRBJ1-1 gives the whole variable domain GAGVSQSPRYKVTKRGQDVTLRCDPISSHATLYWYQQALGQGPEFLTYFNYEAQPDKSGLPSDRFSAERPEGSISTLTIQRTEQRDSAMYRCASSTGQNTEAFFGQGTRLTVV.

Notes on this clone: Other DNA sequences within the sample encode an identical CDR3. The chain couples TRBV11-2 to TRBJ2-2; weak D call: TRBD1 (6 bases). V was shortened by 4 bases and J by 5 bases, with 14 bases between the two germline ends. The CDR3 spans 15 residues. Germline V gives CDR1 SGHAT, CDR2 FQNNGV. In nucleotides, the CDR3 is TGTGCCAGCAGCTCCGGGTCAGGGGAAACCGGGGAGCTGTTTTTT. Translated: CASSSGSGETGELFF. Based on the CDR3 plus reference TRBV11-2 and TRBJ2-2, the full variable domain is EAGVAQSPRYKIIEKRQSVAFWCNPISGHATLYWYQQILGQGPKLLIQFQNNGVVDDSQLPKDRFSAERLKGVDSTLKIQPAKLEDSAVYLCASSSGSGETGELFFGEGSRLTVL.

The J gene is TRBJ1-1, the V gene TRBV5-4; TRBD1 might be the D (5 bases). This CDR3 spans 15 amino acids. Trimming shortened V by 6 bases and J by 1 base, and 16 bases separated the two germline ends. Germline CDR1 reads SGHNT; CDR2 reads YYREEE (reference sequence). CDR3 sequence reads: CASIHRRDGNTEAFF. DNA for the CDR3: TGTGCCAGCATCCACCGGCGGGACGGGAACACTGAAGCTTTCTTT. Together with reference TRBV5-4 and TRBJ1-1, the CDR3 gives the full variable domain: ETGVTQSPTHLIKTRGQQVTLRCSSQSGHNTVSWYQQALGQGPQFIFQYYREEENGRGNFPPRFSGLQFPNYSSELNVNALELDDSALYLCASIHRRDGNTEAFFGQGTRLTVV.

The chain uses TRBV7-6 and TRBJ2-7, with 8 bases that match TRBD2. The germline V gene encodes CDR1 SGHVS and CDR2 FNYEAQ. The CDR3 totals 17 residues. V dropped 0 bases and J dropped 2; count of bases not matched to a gene: 9. CDR3 loop: CASSLAHQREIPYEQYF. DNA for the CDR3: TGTGCCAGCAGCTTAGCGCATCAGCGGGAGATCCCCTACGAGCAGTACTTC.

The rearrangement links TRBV18 to TRBJ2-5, with a weak D call TRBD1 (6 bases). With 4 bases removed from V and 2 bases from J, the gap between germline ends came to 14 bases. Germline V gene data show CDR1 as KGHSH and CDR2 as LQKENI. This CDR3 spans 15 amino acids. The CDR3: CASSRSLTGQETQYF. CDR3 DNA: TGTGCCAGCTCACGAAGCTTGACAGGACAAGAGACCCAGTACTTC.

The chain uses TRBV10-3 and TRBJ1-2; TRBD1 matches at 8 bases. Germline CDR1 ENHRY, CDR2 SYGVKD. V was clipped by 0 bases and J by 8 bases; unmatched bases: 2. The CDR3 covers 13 residues. CDR3 protein: CAISESTGVGYTF. CDR3 DNA sequence: TGTGCCATCAGTGAGTCGACAGGGGTGGGCTACACCTTC.

The rearrangement links TRBV10-3 to TRBJ2-2; 12 positions agree with TRBD2. Losses at the gene ends were 6 bases for V and 2 bases for J; bases not matched to a gene: 7. Per germline, CDR1 ENHRY and CDR2 SYGVKD. CDR3 length: 17 residues. The DNA of the CDR3 is TGTGCCATCAGGACTAGCGGGAGAAGGGCAAACACCGGGGAGCTGTTTTTT. This sequence encodes CAIRTSGRRANTGELFF.

Notes on this clone: A read error is the likely source, as a far larger clone sits one nucleotide away. The chain has TRBV27 and TRBJ1-5; D gene uncertain. TRBJ2-3 explains the end of the DNA better; the J call may be wrong. The CDR3 totals 14 residues. From germline, CDR1 is MNHEY and CDR2 SMNVEV (reference sequence). The CDR3 is CASSPLGGNQPQYF. CDR3 sequence (DNA): TGTGCCAGCAGTCCATTGGGTGGCAATCAGCCCCAGTATTTT.

The J gene is TRBJ2-3, the V gene TRBV11-2; weak D call: TRBD2 (5 bases). The V gene's germline CDR1 is SGHAT and CDR2 FQNNGV. CDR3 length: 14 amino acids. Between the trimmed V and J ends, which lost 1 base and 3 bases, there was a span of 8 bases. This CDR3 is CASSLGRTTDTQYF. The CDR3, as DNA: TGTGCCAGCAGCTTAGGACGGACTACAGATACGCAGTATTTT.

The sample holds one count of this clone. Other DNA sequences from this sample encode an identical CDR3 as well. The chain couples TRBV6-5 to TRBJ1-1; TRBD1 might be the D (5 bases). Per germline, CDR1 MNHEY and CDR2 SVGAGI. Trimming stripped 5 bases from V and 3 bases from J, with 7 bases between. The CDR3 runs to 12 residues. The CDR3 here is CASSPTDTEAFF. Here the CDR3 DNA reads TGTGCCAGCAGTCCGACAGACACTGAAGCTTTCTTT.

This clone was observed a single time. A much larger clone lies a single base off, so this may be a read error. Additional DNA sequences in this sample encode the identical CDR3. J is TRBJ2-5 and V is TRBV14, with D perhaps matching TRBD2 (6 bases). The CDR3 has 15 amino acids. Germline V gene lookup returns CDR1 SGHDN and CDR2 FVKESK. CDR3 amino acids: CASSQDNANRETQYF. The DNA of the CDR3 is TGTGCCAGCAGCCAAGATAACGCCAACCGGGAGACTCAGTACTTC.

With regard to this clone: One base separates it from a far larger clone, so it is likely a read error. V gene TRBV10-1 combines with J gene TRBJ2-3, with TRBD1 identical over 8 bases. The CDR3 totals 15 residues. With 5 bases clipped from V and 4 bases from J, the junction kept 8 bases outside the gene matches. Germline values: CDR1 WNHNN, CDR2 SYGVQD (reference sequence). The CDR3 reads CASSNPVQGADTQYF. The CDR3 nucleotides read TGCGCCAGCAGTAACCCGGTACAGGGGGCAGATACGCAGTATTTT.

In the case of this clone: A far larger clone is only one base removed, so a read error is likely. The CDR3 nucleotides read TGTGCCAGCATCGCTAATCGTGAATCTCGAAATGGCTACACCTTC. It translates to CASIANRESRNGYTF. The rearrangement links TRBV7-6 to TRBJ1-2; unclear D gene. This CDR3 has 15 residues. Germline-derived CDR1 and CDR2 are SGHVS and FNYEAQ. Deletions cut 7 bases from V and 6 bases from J, with 21 bases between.

The chain carries TRBV29-1 and TRBJ1-2; D ambiguous. Germline V gives CDR1 SQVTM, CDR2 ANQGSEA. The ends were cut back, 0 bases at V and 5 bases at J, with 10 bases in the middle. The CDR3 runs to 13 residues. The CDR3 spells CSVEEWAAYGYTF. The CDR3 nucleotides are TGCAGCGTTGAAGAATGGGCGGCGTATGGCTACACCTTC.

A word on this clone: It differs at one base from a far larger clone, so likely a read error. The chain employs TRBV6-1 and TRBJ2-7; 7 bases are a match to TRBD1. Germline values: CDR1 MNHNS, CDR2 SASEGT. The CDR3 runs to 15 residues. The CDR3 bases are TGTGCCAGCAGTGTAGGGACAGCTAACACCTACGAGAAGTACTTC. Translation gives CASSVGTANTYEKYF.

The V call is TRBV18, the J call TRBJ2-7; possibly TRBD1 for D (6 bases). The V end was cut by 2 bases, the J end by 6 bases, with 17 bases between. The CDR3 has 15 residues. Germline V CDR1 and CDR2: KGHSH, LQKENI. In DNA, the CDR3 is TGTGCCAGCTCACCAAGGGCAGGGGCCCGGCTCGAGCAGTACTTC. This codes for CASSPRAGARLEQYF.

The V gene is TRBV5-1, the J gene TRBJ1-2, with 8 bases matching TRBD1. Trimming removed 4 bases from V and 5 bases from J; junction bases left unmatched: 7. CDR1 and CDR2 (germline): SGHRS, YFSETQ. The CDR3 is 14 amino acids. Here the CDR3 DNA reads TGCGCCAGCAGCCGCGACGACAGGGGATATGGCTACACCTTC. Translating it yields CASSRDDRGYGYTF.

This clone came up a few times. V usage is TRBV14 and J usage is TRBJ2-4; TRBD2 aligns across 9 bases. Germline V gene sequence: CDR1 SGHDN, CDR2 FVKESK. The CDR3 sequence is 16 residues long. J was trimmed by 1 base and V by 3 bases; bases with no gene match: 4. For the CDR3, the DNA is TGTGCCAGCAGCCAGGCTAGCGGGAACGCCAAAAACATTCAGTACTTC. Amino acid sequence: CASSQASGNAKNIQYF.

This clone was counted at least ten times. The chain links TRBV6-4 to TRBJ1-2; no firm D call. Trimming pared 0 bases from V and 0 bases from J, leaving 5 bases between. This CDR3 contains 14 residues. Germline CDR1 reads MRHNA; CDR2 reads SNTAGT. The CDR3 nucleotides read TGTGCCAGCAGTGACTCGGGGTCTAACTATGGCTACACCTTC. This sequence encodes CASSDSGSNYGYTF.

The rearrangement links TRBV27 to TRBJ1-3, with TRBD1 as a possible D gene (5 bases). The V end lost 7 bases, the J end lost 8 bases, and 18 bases lay between the germline ends. Germline-derived CDR1 and CDR2 are MNHEY and SMNVEV (reference sequence). CDR3 length: 14 amino acids. The CDR3 nucleotides read TGTGCCAGCAAGGCGGCAGGGATACCGGACACCATATATTTT. Amino acids: CASKAAGIPDTIYF.